The 3 T cell receptor beta chains given below trace back to one sample, sequenced in a study of CD8 T cells in Susac syndrome. Roughly 0.45 to 1 ug RNA was reverse transcribed with random hexamers. TCRdb re-called the immunoSEQ multiplex PCR reads through MiXCR, storing one row per CDR3 protein. The sample has 250,000 to 300,000 distinct CDR3 sequences, 65% to 90% seen once. The sample taken for sequencing was CD8+ T cells from PBMCs. These receptors all stem from a human donor with multiple sclerosis.

This sequence joins TRBV30 and TRBJ1-2, with TRBD1 as a possible D gene (5 bases). Germline V CDR1 and CDR2: GTSNPN, SVGIG (reference sequence). The CDR3 covers 13 residues. V was pared by 3 bases and J by 3 bases, with 11 bases between. Written as DNA, the CDR3 is TGTGCCTGGAGCTCCGGACAAGACTATGGCTACACCTTC. Its protein is CAWSSGQDYGYTF.

The gene calls are TRBV12-3 or TRBV12-4 and TRBJ2-1, with TRBD2 identical over 8 bases. V shed 3 bases and J 7 bases; nucleotides not matched to a gene: 8. The CDR3 sequence is 15 residues long. This CDR3 is CASSFLSGRGNEQFF. The CDR3 region has the DNA TGTGCCAGCAGTTTTCTAAGCGGGAGAGGGAATGAGCAGTTCTTC.

This chain joins TRBV6-1 and TRBJ1-5; D is ambiguous. CDR3 length: 16 residues. The germline CDR1 and CDR2 sequences are MNHNS and SASEGT. Trimming took off 4 bases at V and 0 bases at J, with 13 bases between the two ends. This CDR3 is CASSGGGQLSNQPQHF. CDR3 DNA: TGTGCCAGCAGTGGCGGCGGGCAGCTTAGCAATCAGCCCCAGCATTTT.